This T cell receptor beta chain is drawn from a study of vaccination and CD4 T cells after COVID-19. Study as a whole: There were a few convalescent patients sampled at day 14 and again at days 161 to 241 post-vaccination.

This clonotype was found a few times. What it binds is not known. Oncomine TCR Beta short-read sequencing was applied to DNA from cultured CD4+ T cells. Genomic DNA was isolated from CD4+ T cells that had been cultured. TCRdb reprocessed the PCR reads with MiXCR, giving one entry per CDR3 protein. Here the sample spans around 25,000 distinct CDR3 sequences, about 31% being singletons. Time point denoted: late sampling 161 to 241 days after vaccination in a few convalescent patients. Sample treatment: approximately nine-day PBMC culture with coronavirus spike peptide pools or control peptides (ViraFEST assay). Every positive PCR date fell between March and December 2020, earlier than the US Alpha, Beta and Delta variants. This CDR3 is 13 amino acids long.

J is TRBJ2-7 and V is TRBV21-1. TRBV21-1 is labeled a pseudogene. This TCR derives from a human donor who had recovered from COVID-19. Sequencing was performed on CD4+ T cells from blood, cultured in vitro, taken about 7 months after SARS-CoV-2 vaccination. Here the CDR3 DNA reads TGTGCCAGCATCGAAACTACCCGTCTGGGGCAGTACTTC. This sequence encodes CASIETTRLGQYF.